The 10 T cell receptor beta chains reported below all come from one sample, sequenced in a study of PD-1 blockade in classical Hodgkin lymphoma. Produced via immunoSEQ multiplex PCR; TCRdb's table is partial and in-frame only. This sample has 20,000 to 25,000 clones, with over 70% found just once. Each and every patient relapsed after autologous stem cell transplantation, and patients got differing brentuximab vedotin exposure. Here the sequenced sample was peripheral blood mononuclear cells (PBMCs), taken at baseline. These receptors were obtained from a human donor with classical Hodgkin lymphoma.

This clone has just one count. V and J are TRBV4-3 and TRBJ2-7, with 7 positions matching TRBD2. V gave up 0 bases and J gave up 1 base; unmatched junction bases: 6. CDR3 length equals 16 residues. Germline V gene lookup returns CDR1 LGHNA and CDR2 YSLEER. CDR3 DNA: TGCGCCAGCAGCCAAGACTCGACTAGCACTTCCTACGAGCAGTACTTC. This encodes CASSQDSTSTSYEQYF.

Points on this clone: A much larger clone sits a single nucleotide away, making a read error possible. As DNA, the CDR3 is TGTGCCAGCAGTGAACCGTTCCCGGACAGGGGCCCCTACGAGCAGTACTTC. Its translation is CASSEPFPDRGPYEQYF. The chain employs TRBV6-1 and TRBJ2-7, with 9 bases that match TRBD1. V shed 2 bases and J 2 bases; nucleotides not matched to a gene: 10. This CDR3 spans 17 amino acids. The V gene's germline CDR1 is MNHNS and CDR2 SASEGT.

The chain is built from TRBV4-3 and TRBJ2-1; D is possibly TRBD1 or TRBD2 (5 bases each). Germline V lookup: CDR1 LGHNA, CDR2 YSLEER. This CDR3 spans 14 amino acids. With 4 bases removed from V and 6 bases from J, the gap between germline ends came to 13 bases. This chain's CDR3 is CASSLDSGSNEQFF. The CDR3 coding sequence is TGCGCCAGCAGCCTGGATTCAGGGAGCAATGAGCAGTTCTTC.

The V gene is TRBV5-1, the J gene TRBJ2-2; D uncertain. The V gene's germline CDR1 is SGHRS and CDR2 YFSETQ. The CDR3 consists of 16 residues. With 0 bases removed from V and 5 bases from J, the gap between germline ends came to 14 bases. CDR3 nucleotides: TGCGCCAGCAGCTTGGAGGGCAGACCGGAGACCGGGGAGCTGTTTTTT. Protein: CASSLEGRPETGELFF.

This clone was counted a single time. The genes are TRBV9 and TRBJ2-1, with a tentative D call TRBD2 (6 bases). Germline CDR1 and CDR2: SGDLS and YYNGEE. The CDR3 has 15 residues. Trimming left V 7 bases short and J 3 bases short, with 17 bases between. This chain's CDR3 is CASGPLVADYNEQFF. CDR3 coding DNA: TGTGCCAGCGGGCCCTTGGTAGCGGACTACAATGAGCAGTTCTTC.

This clone has just a few counts. The chain recombines TRBV10-3 with TRBJ1-2; 7 bases fit TRBD1. After removal of 5 bases from V and 3 bases from J, the junction contained 3 bases not matched to a gene. The CDR3 extends over 13 amino acids. The germline CDR1 and CDR2 sequences are ENHRY and SYGVKD. CDR3 DNA sequence: TGTGCCATCAGTCACGACAGGGACTATGGCTACACCTTC. It codes for CAISHDRDYGYTF.

The chain uses TRBV19 and TRBJ1-1; D is possibly TRBD1 (6 bases). The CDR3 consists of 12 residues. The germline gives CDR1 LNHDA, CDR2 SQIVND (reference sequence). Trimming pared 4 bases from V and 8 bases from J, leaving 11 bases between. The CDR3 nucleotides read TGTGCCAGTAGTACAGGGGACGACGAAGCTTTCTTT. Its protein is CASSTGDDEAFF.

This clone was observed a few times. The chain joins TRBV9 to TRBJ2-5; a possible D gene is TRBD2 (6 bases). The CDR3 length is 15 residues. The germline CDR1 and CDR2 sequences are SGDLS and YYNGEE. The V gene lost 4 bases and the J gene lost 2 bases, with 15 bases spanning the gap. The CDR3 DNA reads as TGTGCCAGCAGCCCCAGTGGGACTGAGCAAGAGACCCAGTACTTC. Translating gives CASSPSGTEQETQYF.

The chain combines TRBV25-1 with TRBJ2-3; TRBD2 matches at 7 bases. The CDR3 loop spans 16 amino acids. V gave up 1 base and J gave up 2 bases; unmatched junction bases: 6. Germline V gene sequence: CDR1 MGHDK, CDR2 SYGVNS. The CDR3 loop reads CASSELGGGVTDTQYF. CDR3 DNA: TGTGCCAGCAGTGAATTGGGGGGAGGGGTCACAGATACGCAGTATTTT.

The chain uses TRBV6-5 and TRBJ1-1; D not certain. Trimming took off 6 bases at V and 7 bases at J, with 18 bases between the two ends. CDR1 and CDR2 (germline): MNHEY, SVGAGI. The CDR3 spans 14 residues. Written as DNA, the CDR3 is TGTGCCAGCAGCTTCCTAAATGGCGGAGATGAAGCTTTCTTT. Translating gives CASSFLNGGDEAFF.